Included here is one T cell receptor (beta chain) sequence, with context. The target of this receptor is not known. A much larger clone sits a single nucleotide away, making a read error possible. The library came from 5' RACE. The sequencer was an Illumina HiSeq 2500. A second PCR of roughly 6 to 11 cycles was run with a J-beta primer mix and a sample-barcoded 5' primer. A template-switch 5' adaptor carrying 12 random nucleotides introduced a unique molecular identifier onto each TCR beta cDNA molecule. Each sample yielded at least 3 million CDR3-containing paired-end reads. All of the RNA was converted into first-strand cDNA using the Mint cDNA synthesis kit, with a TRBC-specific oligonucleotide serving as the primer. Following uracil-DNA glycosylase treatment, a first 18-cycle PCR with universal primers M1SS and BC2_uni_R was performed on all cDNA. The paper's data handling went like this. Normalization of each sample was performed by random selection of 1 million high-quality reads, each carrying a distinct molecular identifier. Reads with shared molecular identifiers were discarded instead of being binned into consensus sequences. MiTCR, set to a Q25 quality threshold and the strictest error-elimination algorithm, was used for CDR3 identification, clonotype clustering and error correction. Lower-bound total TCR beta diversity was estimated with a nonparametric unseen species model using Euler transformation. The raw public data were reprocessed by TCRdb itself: fastp quality trimming at Q25, MiXCR clonotype calling, in-frame beta chains only. For every CDR3 protein sequence, its rows merge into one entry that carries the most common genes and DNA. The V and J calls reflect TCRdb's pipeline rather than the authors' work. For this sample there are about 1,600,000 distinct CDR3 sequences; roughly 40% appear just once. Clones ranked in the top ten supply less than 8% of the sample.

The donors were under 40 Caucasian individuals from Russia, aged 6 to 90 years, who were systemically healthy. Each donor gave 9 to 10 milliliters of peripheral blood, collected into EDTA-treated Vacutainer tubes. Ficoll-Paque density-gradient centrifugation was used to isolate PBMCs, with at least 6.5 million per sample. Trizol reagent was used to extract total RNA from PBMCs, with at least 6 micrograms per sample. For every donor, flow cytometry on a PBMC aliquot measured the percentage of naive CD45RAhigh/CD27high T cells. As encoded in the germline V gene, CDR1 is SQVTM while CDR2 is ANQGSEA. Inclusive of the bounding cysteine and phenylalanine, the CDR3 is 13 residues long. Here the CDR3 DNA is all that survives: 39 bases in frame from base 1. Trimming leaves V shorter by 6 bases and J shorter by 3 bases, with the junction holding 7 bases beyond the gene matches. The data originate from a study of blood T cells in healthy people across ages (dated by TCRdb to 2014 to 2015). As for the study more broadly: In model experiments, template switching captured roughly one uniquely barcoded TCR beta cDNA molecule for every two T cells. Using deep sequencing normalized with unique cDNA molecular identifiers, the study measured how TCR beta repertoire diversity changes with age. To avoid experimental bias, donors of different ages were spread randomly across the sequencing lanes. The donors were divided into four age groups: young (average roughly 17 years), middle-aged (around 41), aged (roughly 60) and long-lived (about 80). For two donors (one aged 18 to 29 and one aged 80 or older), the study analyzed two additional independent replicas of 1 million unique cDNA reads from the same blood draw.

What the work shows at the level of the full study, not this receptor alone: Estimates of total diversity based on one million sequenced T cells were considered lower bounds and underestimates. Observed TCR beta diversity per million T cells fell roughly linearly with age, and a significant reduction was already apparent by age around 36. Compared with the aged group, more naive CD4+ T cells, fewer expanded clones and increased TCR diversity were shown by the long-lived group, suggesting age selection. Because the CMV infection status of the donors was unknown, age-related changes in expanded clonotypes may potentially have been confounded. A strong correlation was found between observed TCR beta diversity and the percentage of naive T cells measured by flow cytometry. Conclusive comparison of naive and antigen-experienced compartments was prevented by the profiling of bulk unsorted PBMCs.

The sequence joins TRBV29-1 to TRBJ2-7, and 8 junctional nucleotides match TRBD1. Source material: blood. The receptor was isolated from a woman aged 18-29 years in good health. The CDR3 region reads CSVARTGIYEQYF. The DNA reads as follows: TGCAGCGTGGCTAGGACAGGGATCTACGAGCAGTACTTC.